Listed below are T cell receptor beta chains from one sample, sequenced in a study of OX40 agonist ivuxolimab in advanced cancers. Repertoires were generated with immunoSEQ multiplex PCR, while TCRdb's copy carries only in-frame clones and drops some. In the table there are 60,000 or so clones, about 94% of which are singletons. Sequenced material: CD4+ or CD8+ T cells sorted from blood, taken in a trial of the OX40 agonist ivuxolimab. Receptors were obtained from an adult with an advanced solid tumor such as melanoma, head and neck, liver or kidney cancer. The CDR3 runs from the conserved cysteine through the conserved F or W. A D gene is named only where the DNA matches it firmly. Only some rows state a clone size, as once, few, many or a class for expanded clones.

length	D	V	size	J	CDR3	DNA
13	.	TRBV28	.	TRBJ2-7	CASSIIDSDEQYF	TGTGCCAGCAGCATAATTGACAGTGACGAGCAGTACTTC
14	TRBD1	TRBV6-5	once	TRBJ2-7	CASSLGTGPYEQYF	TGTGCCAGCAGCCTGGGGACAGGACCCTACGAGCAGTACTTC
17	.	TRBV19	.	TRBJ1-2	CASSPSPGGDTDYGYTF	TGTGCCAGTAGCCCCAGTCCCGGGGGGGATACGGACTATGGCTACACCTTC
15	TRBD1	TRBV12-5	.	TRBJ1-2	CASGLFQGAGYGYTF	TGTGCTAGTGGTTTGTTCCAGGGGGCAGGCTATGGCTACACCTTC
13	.	TRBV7-8	.	TRBJ2-5	CATSVESPETQYF	TGTGCCACCAGCGTGGAAAGTCCAGAGACCCAGTACTTC
13	TRBD2	TRBV25-1	.	TRBJ2-7	CASSVLAGGEQYF	TGTGCCAGCAGTGTCCTAGCGGGAGGCGAGCAGTACTTC
11	TRBD1	TRBV5-1	.	TRBJ1-1	CATGTGIEAFF	TGCGCCACCGGGACAGGCATTGAAGCTTTCTTT
13	TRBD1	TRBV11-3	.	TRBJ2-7	CASSLGTGGEQYF	TGTGCCAGCAGCTTAGGGACAGGGGGAGAGCAGTACTTC
15	TRBD1	TRBV2	.	TRBJ2-1	CASSEEGQGDDEQFF	TGTGCCAGCAGTGAAGAGGGACAGGGGGACGATGAGCAGTTCTTC
15	TRBD1	TRBV27	.	TRBJ1-4	CASSFYRDRPEKLFF	TGTGCCAGCAGTTTCTACCGGGACAGACCTGAAAAACTGTTTTTT
15	TRBD1	TRBV5-1	.	TRBJ2-7	CASSLGQGVLHEQYF	TGCGCCAGCAGCTTGGGACAGGGGGTTCTCCACGAGCAGTACTTC
14	TRBD2	TRBV9	.	TRBJ2-1	CASGPGLAETEQFF	TGTGCCAGCGGCCCGGGACTAGCGGAGACTGAGCAGTTCTTC
16	.	TRBV10-3	.	TRBJ1-1	CAISEATGLRDTEAFF	TGTGCCATCAGTGAGGCAACGGGGCTAAGGGACACTGAAGCTTTCTTT
15	TRBD1	TRBV4-1	.	TRBJ2-7	CASSQNGQGTYEQYF	TGCGCCAGCAGCCAAAATGGACAGGGCACCTACGAGCAGTACTTC
13	.	TRBV7-8	.	TRBJ2-7	CASSQASAYEQYF	TGTGCCAGCAGCCAAGCAAGTGCCTACGAGCAGTACTTC
15	TRBD1	TRBV28	.	TRBJ2-7	CASSLTGGRHYEQYF	TGTGCCAGCAGTTTGACAGGGGGCCGTCACTACGAGCAGTACTTC
13	TRBD1	TRBV6-1	.	TRBJ2-7	CAIPGTVNYEQYF	TGTGCCATCCCGGGGACAGTTAACTACGAGCAGTACTTC
14	.	TRBV5-6	.	TRBJ1-1	CASSLRGSGGEAFF	TGTGCCAGCAGCTTGAGGGGTTCGGGTGGTGAAGCTTTCTTT
15	TRBD2	TRBV30	.	TRBJ2-7	CAWSVGLAGAYEQYF	TGTGCCTGGAGTGTAGGACTAGCGGGGGCCTACGAGCAGTACTTC
15	TRBD1	TRBV7-6	.	TRBJ2-3	CASSDRTGGTDTQYF	TGTGCCAGCTCAGACCGGACAGGGGGCACAGATACGCAGTATTTT
15	.	TRBV4-3	.	TRBJ1-1	CASSPTGGANTEAFF	TGCGCCAGCAGCCCAACTGGGGGGGCGAACACTGAAGCTTTCTTT
16	TRBD2	TRBV7-2	.	TRBJ2-1	CASSQGGAGGGNEQFF	TGCGCCAGCAGCCAAGGGGGAGCGGGAGGCGGTAATGAGCAGTTCTTC
14	TRBD2	TRBV29-1	.	TRBJ2-3	CSVDASGSPDTQYF	TGCAGCGTTGACGCTAGCGGGAGTCCAGATACGCAGTATTTT
13	.	TRBV5-4	few	TRBJ2-7	CASSLQLSYEQYF	TGTGCCAGCAGCTTGCAATTGAGCTACGAGCAGTACTTC
15	.	TRBV9	.	TRBJ1-5	CASSVGEGGNQPQHF	TGTGCCAGCAGCGTAGGAGAAGGGGGCAATCAGCCCCAGCATTTT
15	.	TRBV4-1	.	TRBJ2-1	CASSQDGGKYNEQFF	TGCGCCAGCAGCCAAGATGGGGGAAAATACAATGAGCAGTTCTTC
12	.	TRBV19	.	TRBJ1-1	CASSIGDVEAFF	TGTGCCAGTAGTATCGGGGACGTTGAAGCTTTCTTT
16	TRBD2	TRBV7-7	.	TRBJ2-2	CASSLALADGAGELFF	TGTGCTAGCAGCTTAGCACTAGCGGACGGGGCCGGGGAGCTGTTTTTT
14	TRBD2	TRBV7-9	.	TRBJ2-1	CASSPRAGGNEQFF	TGTGCCAGCAGCCCCAGGGCGGGAGGGAATGAGCAGTTCTTC
12	.	TRBV9	.	TRBJ2-2	CASSVNTGELFF	TGTGCCAGCAGCGTCAACACCGGGGAGCTGTTTTTT
15	TRBD2	TRBV7-9	once	TRBJ2-7	CASSYPGLAGDEQYF	TGTGCCAGCAGCTACCCTGGACTAGCGGGAGACGAGCAGTACTTC
17	TRBD2	TRBV9	.	TRBJ2-1	CASSAPTRESTYNEQFF	TGTGCCAGCAGCGCCCCCACGCGGGAGTCAACCTACAATGAGCAGTTCTTC
17	TRBD1	TRBV4-1	.	TRBJ1-3	CASSQDKGGPSGNTIYF	TGCGCCAGCAGCCAAGATAAAGGGGGCCCATCTGGAAACACCATATATTTT
18	TRBD2	TRBV4-1	.	TRBJ2-3	CASSQEGVAGGPPDTQYF	TGCGCCAGCAGCCAGGAGGGGGTAGCGGGAGGGCCGCCAGATACGCAGTATTTT
14	TRBD1	TRBV6-5	.	TRBJ1-1	CASRPGTGTSEAFF	TGTGCCAGCAGACCCGGGACAGGTACGTCTGAAGCTTTCTTT
14	.	TRBV9	.	TRBJ2-1	CASSVGNSQDEQFF	TGTGCCAGCAGCGTAGGGAATTCCCAGGATGAGCAGTTCTTC
13	.	TRBV6-6	.	TRBJ1-1	CASSYLKSTEAFF	TGTGCCAGCAGTTACTTAAAGTCGACTGAAGCTTTCTTT
15	.	TRBV4-3	.	TRBJ2-1	CASSQERRGLNEQFF	TGCGCCAGCTCTCAAGAAAGAAGAGGGTTGAATGAGCAGTTCTTC
15	TRBD1	TRBV2	.	TRBJ1-4	CASSKARQGGEKLFF	TGTGCCAGCAGCAAAGCGAGACAGGGGGGTGAAAAACTGTTTTTT
15	TRBD1	TRBV9	medium-sized	TRBJ1-5	CASSVAGQVNQPQHF	TGTGCCAGCAGCGTTGCGGGACAGGTCAATCAGCCCCAGCATTTT
15	.	TRBV15	.	TRBJ1-2	CATSLQYEEHYGYTF	TGTGCCACCAGTCTCCAGTACGAAGAGCACTATGGCTACACCTTC
18	.	TRBV5-6	.	TRBJ1-1	CASSHPVAGRVRNTEAFF	TGTGCCAGCAGCCATCCCGTCGCAGGGAGGGTAAGGAACACTGAAGCTTTCTTT
16	TRBD2	TRBV7-9	once	TRBJ2-3	CASSLGLAGDGDTQYF	TGTGCCAGCAGCTTAGGGCTAGCGGGAGATGGGGATACGCAGTATTTT
14	TRBD1	TRBV7-3	.	TRBJ2-1	CASSFATGAYEQFF	TGTGCCAGCAGCTTCGCAACAGGGGCGTATGAGCAGTTCTTC
17	.	TRBV4-1	.	TRBJ2-7	CASSQGSPGHWSYEQYF	TGCGCCAGCAGCCAAGGAAGCCCGGGACATTGGTCTTACGAGCAGTACTTC
11	.	TRBV30	.	TRBJ2-7	CAWREVYEQYF	TGTGCCTGGCGAGAGGTTTACGAGCAGTACTTC
14	TRBD1	TRBV19	.	TRBJ2-1	CASSWGQGAYEQFF	TGTGCCAGTAGTTGGGGACAGGGGGCATATGAGCAGTTCTTC
12	.	TRBV30	.	TRBJ2-7	CAWSVLIGEQYF	TGTGCCTGGAGTGTACTAATAGGCGAGCAGTACTTC
18	TRBD2	TRBV13	once	TRBJ2-1	CASSNPGTSGGLYNEQFF	TGTGCCAGCAGCAACCCGGGGACTAGCGGGGGACTTTACAATGAGCAGTTCTTC
15	TRBD1	TRBV5-6	.	TRBJ1-5	CASSFGQGGHQPQHF	TGTGCCAGCTCTTTCGGACAGGGAGGTCATCAGCCCCAGCATTTT
14	.	TRBV9	.	TRBJ2-1	CASSVGTSSDEQFF	TGTGCCAGCAGCGTAGGAACTTCCTCGGATGAGCAGTTCTTC
12	.	TRBV7-9	.	TRBJ1-1	CASSLGGELSPF	TGTGCCAGCAGCTTAGGAGGGGAACTTTCCCCTTTT
14	.	TRBV28	.	TRBJ1-5	CASSFFGGNQPQHF	TGTGCCAGCAGTTTTTTCGGGGGGAATCAGCCCCAGCATTTT
15	.	TRBV5-1	.	TRBJ2-5	CASSGDAFRGETQYF	TGCGCCAGCAGCGGGGACGCCTTTCGTGGGGAGACCCAGTACTTC
14	.	TRBV4-2	.	TRBJ1-1	CASRPTTPYTEAFF	TGTGCCAGCAGGCCAACGACCCCCTACACTGAAGCTTTCTTT
13	TRBD2	TRBV27	.	TRBJ2-1	CASSLGTTYEQFF	TGTGCCAGCAGTTTAGGGACTACTTATGAGCAGTTCTTC
15	TRBD2	TRBV5-4	.	TRBJ2-1	CASSQRGDPRDEQFF	TGTGCCAGCAGCCAGCGGGGGGACCCGCGAGATGAGCAGTTCTTC
13	.	TRBV11-1	.	TRBJ1-2	CASSRREPYGYTF	TGTGCCAGCAGCCGACGGGAGCCCTATGGCTACACCTTC
15	TRBD2	TRBV6-5	.	TRBJ2-7	CASRPGLAETYEQYF	TGTGCCAGCAGGCCGGGACTAGCGGAAACCTACGAGCAGTACTTC